Listed below are T cell receptor beta chains from one sample, sequenced in a study of graft-versus-host responses after intestinal transplantation. The antigens of these receptors remain unknown. Libraries were prepared by immunoSEQ multiplex PCR; TCRdb keeps only in-frame clonotypes and omits some of them. The sample has over 75,000 clones; around 90% are singletons. The sequences come from unstimulated CD8+ T cells sorted from spleen or lymph node cells, collected before transplant. The receptor set was obtained from a human donor who was the organ donor for an intestinal transplant. Both conserved end residues are part of each CDR3. Fields, in order: D gene, clone size, J gene, V gene, CDR3 DNA, CDR3 protein. D genes are given only for firm matches. Expanded clones get a size class; other rows say once, few or many, or leave the size out.

. . TRBJ2-1 TRBV7-6 TGTGCCAGCAGCTTTGCGAACTACAATGAGCAGTTCTTC CASSFANYNEQFF
. . TRBJ1-1 TRBV14 TGTGCCAGCAGCCAAGGTTGGACAGCTGATGAAGCTTTCTTT CASSQGWTADEAFF
. . TRBJ2-7 TRBV28 TGTGCCTCACAGGGCTACGAGCAGTACTTC CASQGYEQYF
TRBD1 . TRBJ2-7 TRBV28 TGTGCCAGCAGTAAAAAGGGGACAGGTTATACCTACGAGCAGTACTTC CASSKKGTGYTYEQYF
. . TRBJ1-5 TRBV28 TGTGCCAGCAGGAAAGATGACTCCTTAATTTGGCCCCAGCATTTT CASRKDDSLIWPQHF
TRBD1 . TRBJ1-2 TRBV13 TGTGCCAGCAGCTTAAAGGGACAGCGGAACTATGGCTACACCTTC CASSLKGQRNYGYTF
TRBD2 . TRBJ2-2 TRBV5-1 TGCGCCAGCAGAGCGGGAGTTGTCGCCGGGGAGCTGTTTTTT CASRAGVVAGELFF
. . TRBJ2-5 TRBV28 TGTGCCAGCAGTACCCCACCGACAGGGGAGGGCCAAGAGACCCAGTACTTC CASSTPPTGEGQETQYF
. . TRBJ2-1 TRBV7-3 TGTGCCAGCAGCCCGTTGGTCAGCTCCTACAATGAGCAGTTCTTC CASSPLVSSYNEQFF
TRBD1 once TRBJ1-1 TRBV6-5 TGTGCCAGCAGGAACAGGGGAGGGAACACTGAAGCTTTCTTT CASRNRGGNTEAFF
. few TRBJ1-5 TRBV28 TGTGCCAGCAGTACAGGGTACGATCAGCCCCAGCATTTT CASSTGYDQPQHF
. . TRBJ2-3 TRBV6-5 TGTGCCAGCAGACCACCGGGACAACCGCGGGATACGCAGTATTTT CASRPPGQPRDTQYF
. . TRBJ2-2 TRBV10-1 TGCGCCAGCAGTGGGACAGTTAACACCGGGGAGCTGTTTTTT CASSGTVNTGELFF
. . TRBJ2-2 TRBV5-1 TGCGCCAGCAGCTGGACTTTCACCGGGGAGCTGTTTTTT CASSWTFTGELFF
. . TRBJ2-3 TRBV29-1 TGCAGCGTTGAAGCCGGGAGTGATGCCACAGATACGCAGTATTTT CSVEAGSDATDTQYF
TRBD1 . TRBJ1-1 TRBV10-2 TGCGCCAGCAGGACCGGGACAGGGGGAACTGAAGCTTTCTTT CASRTGTGGTEAFF
. . TRBJ2-1 TRBV7-2 TGTGCCAGCAGCTTTTTTCGGGGGGCGAATGAGCAGTTCTTC CASSFFRGANEQFF
TRBD2 . TRBJ2-1 TRBV5-1 TGCGCCACCACTAGCGGGAGCTCCTACAATGAGCAGTTCTTC CATTSGSSYNEQFF
TRBD1 . TRBJ1-1 TRBV7-9 TGTGCCAGCAGCTATCCGGGACAGGGGGCTGAAGCTTTCTTT CASSYPGQGAEAFF
TRBD1 . TRBJ1-2 TRBV9 TGTGCCAGCAGAACGACTAGGACAGGGAGCTATGGCTACACCTTC CASRTTRTGSYGYTF
. . TRBJ2-5 TRBV25-1 TGTGCCAGCAGTGAATTCTGGACCCCAGGGGAGACCCAGTACTTC CASSEFWTPGETQYF
. . TRBJ1-6 TRBV5-1 TGCGCCAGCAGATGGACCGGGACTTACTATAATTCACCCCTCCACTTT CASRWTGTYYNSPLHF
. . TRBJ1-4 TRBV13 TGTGCCAGCAGCTTAGGCACAGGAGGCTGGGGGCAGGAAAAACTGTTTTTT CASSLGTGGWGQEKLFF
. . TRBJ1-1 TRBV25-1 TGTGCCAGCAGTGACAGTTACACTGAAGCTTTCTTT CASSDSYTEAFF
TRBD1 . TRBJ2-2 TRBV5-1 TGCGCCAGCAGCCCAATCCGGACAGGAATAGAGTTCGGGGAGCTGTTTTTT CASSPIRTGIEFGELFF
TRBD2 . TRBJ2-1 TRBV7-6 TGTGCCAGCAGCTTAGGAGGACTAGCGGGGGACAATGAGCAGTTCTTC CASSLGGLAGDNEQFF
TRBD1 . TRBJ1-3 TRBV6-7 TGTGCCAGCAGTAACAGGACAGGGAATTGTGACACCATATATTTT CASSNRTGNCDTIYF
TRBD1 once TRBJ1-2 TRBV28 TGTGCCAGCAGCCCATGGGGGACAGGGTTTCGTCGTGACTATGGCTACACCTTC CASSPWGTGFRRDYGYTF
. . TRBJ1-2 TRBV14 TGTGCCAGCAGCCCTAACGTTGAACAGGGATGGAACTATGGCTACACCTTC CASSPNVEQGWNYGYTF
TRBD1 once TRBJ2-7 TRBV4-1 TGCGCCAGCAGCCTGGGACAGGGGGTAGAGCAGTACTTC CASSLGQGVEQYF
. once TRBJ2-4 TRBV6-5 TGTGCCAGCAGTTACTCGCTAGGCCCTAAAAACATTCAGTACTTC CASSYSLGPKNIQYF
TRBD1 . TRBJ2-1 TRBV9 TGTGCCAGCAGCTCTACAGGGGGAAGATACAATGAGCAGTTCTTC CASSSTGGRYNEQFF
TRBD1 . TRBJ2-4 TRBV19 TGTGCCAGTAGTTCTTTCACGGGACAGTACATTCAGTACTTC CASSSFTGQYIQYF
TRBD1 . TRBJ1-2 TRBV18 TGTGCCAGCTCACTAGACAGGGATGGCTACACCTTC CASSLDRDGYTF
. . TRBJ2-3 TRBV28 TGTGCCAGCAGTTTACTCCTGTCTAATTCGCAGTATTTT CASSLLLSNSQYF
TRBD1 . TRBJ2-1 TRBV6-4 TGTGCCAGCAGTGACTCGACGATTCTATGGGGACAGGGATTGTTCGATGAGCAGTTCTTC CASSDSTILWGQGLFDEQFF
TRBD2 . TRBJ2-2 TRBV9 TGTGCCAGCAGCGTAGTTAGCGGGAGGGCCGGGGGCACCGGGGAGCTGTTTTTT CASSVVSGRAGGTGELFF
TRBD2 once TRBJ2-5 TRBV9 TGTGCCAGCAGCGCTGGGACTAGCGGGGGGGGAGAGACCCAGTACTTC CASSAGTSGGGETQYF
. . TRBJ1-2 TRBV4-1 TGCGCCAGCAGCCAAGATGGTCCGAGTTGCACCTTC CASSQDGPSCTF
. . TRBJ2-1 TRBV27 TGTGCCAGCAGTTTGTCGATTAGCTCCTACAATGAGCAGTTCTTC CASSLSISSYNEQFF
. . TRBJ1-1 TRBV19 TGTGCCAGTCTGTCCACAGGGCGCATGAACACTGAAGCTTTCTTT CASLSTGRMNTEAFF
TRBD2 . TRBJ2-1 TRBV7-3 TGTGCCAGCAGCCCGGGGGGGGGAGATGAGCAGTTCTTC CASSPGGGDEQFF
TRBD2 . TRBJ2-7 TRBV11-2 TGTGCCAGCAGCTTAGGCCCGGCACTAGCGGGGAACGAGCAGTACTTC CASSLGPALAGNEQYF
. . TRBJ2-7 TRBV6-5 TGTGCCAGCAGATTAATTTGGGGGGGCCATTACGAGCAGTACTTC CASRLIWGGHYEQYF
. . TRBJ1-1 TRBV6-1 TGTGCCAGCAGGGAGCTCAACACTGAAGCTTTCTTT CASRELNTEAFF
. . TRBJ2-7 TRBV10-2 TGCGCCAGCAGTGAGTTCGACAAAATCTACGAGCAGTACTTC CASSEFDKIYEQYF
TRBD2 few TRBJ2-3 TRBV5-6 TGTGCCAGCAGCTTGGGTTTTGCGGGAGTCGCAGATACGCAGTATTTT CASSLGFAGVADTQYF
. . TRBJ1-1 TRBV19 TGTGCCAGTAGTATAGACGCAGGGTTGAACACTGAAGCTTTCTTT CASSIDAGLNTEAFF